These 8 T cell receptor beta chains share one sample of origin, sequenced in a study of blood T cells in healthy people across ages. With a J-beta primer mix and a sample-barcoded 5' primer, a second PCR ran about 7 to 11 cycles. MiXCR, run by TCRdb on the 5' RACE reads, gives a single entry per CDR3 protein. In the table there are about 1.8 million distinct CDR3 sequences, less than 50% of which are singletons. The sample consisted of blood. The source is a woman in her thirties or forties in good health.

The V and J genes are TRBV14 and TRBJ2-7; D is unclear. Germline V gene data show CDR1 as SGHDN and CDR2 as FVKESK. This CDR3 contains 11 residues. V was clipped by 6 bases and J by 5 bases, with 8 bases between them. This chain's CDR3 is CASRGLHEQYF. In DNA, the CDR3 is TGTGCCAGCAGAGGGTTGCACGAGCAGTACTTC.

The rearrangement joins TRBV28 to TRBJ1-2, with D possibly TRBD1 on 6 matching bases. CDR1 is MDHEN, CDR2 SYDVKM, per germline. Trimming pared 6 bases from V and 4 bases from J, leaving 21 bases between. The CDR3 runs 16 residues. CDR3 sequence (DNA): TGTGCCAGCAGCCGACAGGTTGGGGGTAGGGTCTATGGCTACACCTTC. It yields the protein CASSRQVGGRVYGYTF.

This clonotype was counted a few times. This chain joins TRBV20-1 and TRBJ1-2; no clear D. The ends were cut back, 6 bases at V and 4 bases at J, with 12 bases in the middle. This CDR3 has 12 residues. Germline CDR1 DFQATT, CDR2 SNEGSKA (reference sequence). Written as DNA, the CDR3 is TGCAGTGCCCCCGGGCGGGTCTATGGCTACACCTTC. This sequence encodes CSAPGRVYGYTF.

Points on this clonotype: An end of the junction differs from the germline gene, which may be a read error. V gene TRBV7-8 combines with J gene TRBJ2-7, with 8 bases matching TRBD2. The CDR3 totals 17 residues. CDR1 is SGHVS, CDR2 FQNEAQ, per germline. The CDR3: CASSLAGASGGPYGQYF. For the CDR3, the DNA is TGTGCCAGCAGCTTAGCGGGGGCCAGCGGGGGACCCTACGGGCAGTACTTC. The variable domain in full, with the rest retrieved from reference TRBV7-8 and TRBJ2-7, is GAGVSQSPRYKVAKRGQDVALRCDPISGHVSLFWYQQALGQGPEFLTYFQNEAQLDKSGLPSDRFFAERPEGSVSTLKIQRTQQEDSAVYLCASSLAGASGGPYGQYFGPGTRLTVT.

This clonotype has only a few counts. The CDR3 DNA follows: TGTGCCAGCAGTGACACAGGGGGCGCAATCTTATCGGTTTACGAGCAGTACTTC. This translates into CASSDTGGAILSVYEQYF. The gene calls are TRBV25-1 and TRBJ2-7; 9 nucleotides line up with TRBD1. Germline V lookup: CDR1 MGHDK, CDR2 SYGVNS. The ends lost 3 bases at V and 4 bases at J; junction bases unmatched: 16. This CDR3 region has 18 residues.

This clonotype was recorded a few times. The CDR3 reads CASSRTSGAADTQYF. DNA for the CDR3: TGTGCCAGCAGCCGGACTAGCGGGGCTGCAGATACGCAGTATTTT. This chain uses TRBV28 with TRBJ2-3, with 12 nucleotides matching TRBD2. V gave up 6 bases and J gave up 4 bases; unmatched junction bases: 5. Germline V lookup: CDR1 MDHEN, CDR2 SYDVKM. The CDR3 loop spans 15 amino acids.

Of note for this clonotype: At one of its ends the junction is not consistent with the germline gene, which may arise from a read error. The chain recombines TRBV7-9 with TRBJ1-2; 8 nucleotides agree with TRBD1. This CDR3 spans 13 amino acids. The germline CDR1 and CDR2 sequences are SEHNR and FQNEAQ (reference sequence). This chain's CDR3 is CAGSLDRGEGYTF. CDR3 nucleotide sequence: TGTGCCGGCAGCTTAGACAGGGGAGAAGGCTACACCTTC.

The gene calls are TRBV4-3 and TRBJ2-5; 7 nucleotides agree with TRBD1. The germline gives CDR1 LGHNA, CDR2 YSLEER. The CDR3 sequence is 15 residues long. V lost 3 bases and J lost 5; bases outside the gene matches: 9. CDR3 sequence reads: CASSQEPGQKETQYF. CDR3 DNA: TGCGCCAGCAGCCAGGAACCGGGACAGAAGGAGACCCAGTACTTC.